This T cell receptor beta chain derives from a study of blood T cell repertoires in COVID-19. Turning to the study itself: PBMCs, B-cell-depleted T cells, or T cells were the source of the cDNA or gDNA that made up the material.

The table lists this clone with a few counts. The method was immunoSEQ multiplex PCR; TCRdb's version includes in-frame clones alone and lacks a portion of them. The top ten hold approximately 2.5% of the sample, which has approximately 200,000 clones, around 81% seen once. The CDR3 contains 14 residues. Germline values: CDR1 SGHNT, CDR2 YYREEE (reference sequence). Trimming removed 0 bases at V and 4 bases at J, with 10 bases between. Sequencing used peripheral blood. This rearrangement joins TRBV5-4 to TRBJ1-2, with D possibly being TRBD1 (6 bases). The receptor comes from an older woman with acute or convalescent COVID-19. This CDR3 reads CASSLDRVSYGYTF. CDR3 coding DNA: TGTGCCAGCAGCTTGGACAGGGTTTCCTATGGCTACACCTTC.